These T cell receptor beta chains were read from a single sample in a study of cytomegalovirus exposure and HLA in healthy donors. Clones were read by immunoSEQ multiplex PCR, and TCRdb kept only the in-frame ones, dropping some. The table has some 110,000 clones, 80% to 85% seen once; the top ten hold more than 20%. The sample consisted of PBMCs. The receptors shown here come from a man aged 25-45 years in good health and CMV-seropositive. CDR3s include the opening cysteine and the closing phenylalanine or tryptophan. The order of the fields is V gene, clone size, J gene, D gene, CDR3 protein, CDR3 DNA. A D gene is named only where the DNA matches it firmly. Where a row states a size, it is once, few, many or the class of an expanded clone; other rows omit it.

V: TRBV7-3
size: .
J: TRBJ1-1
D: .
CDR3: CASSLAGNTEAFF
DNA: TGTGCCAGCAGCTTGGCAGGTAACACTGAAGCTTTCTTT

V: TRBV7-3
size: .
J: TRBJ2-1
D: TRBD2
CDR3: CASRRLAGLNEQFF
DNA: TGTGCCAGCAGGCGACTAGCGGGGCTAAATGAGCAGTTCTTC

V: TRBV5-1
size: .
J: TRBJ1-1
D: TRBD1
CDR3: CASSLRTGMNTEAFF
DNA: TGCGCCAGCAGCTTGCGGACAGGCATGAACACTGAAGCTTTCTTT

V: TRBV5-6
size: .
J: TRBJ2-5
D: .
CDR3: CASSLSLRGETQYF
DNA: TGTGCCAGCAGCTTGTCTCTCCGGGGAGAGACCCAGTACTTC

V: TRBV9
size: .
J: TRBJ1-4
D: .
CDR3: CASSLLGATREKLFF
DNA: TGTGCCAGCAGCCTGCTGGGGGCCACAAGGGAAAAACTGTTTTTT

V: TRBV7-8
size: .
J: TRBJ2-3
D: .
CDR3: CASSLAGGTPDTQYF
DNA: TGTGCCAGCAGCTTAGCGGGAGGCACGCCAGATACGCAGTATTTT

V: TRBV6-5
size: .
J: TRBJ1-2
D: .
CDR3: CASSYWPLRGGYTF
DNA: TGTGCCAGCAGTTACTGGCCCTTAAGAGGTGGCTACACCTTC

V: TRBV19
size: .
J: TRBJ1-5
D: TRBD1
CDR3: CASNVGQGANQPQHF
DNA: TGTGCCAGTAACGTGGGACAGGGGGCGAATCAGCCCCAGCATTTT

V: TRBV5-1
size: .
J: TRBJ2-3
D: .
CDR3: CASSPDPGADTQYF
DNA: TGCGCCAGCAGCCCTGATCCGGGGGCAGATACGCAGTATTTT

V: TRBV11-3
size: .
J: TRBJ1-1
D: .
CDR3: CASSLQVNTEAFF
DNA: TGTGCCAGCAGCCTACAGGTGAACACTGAAGCTTTCTTT

V: TRBV28
size: .
J: TRBJ2-2
D: .
CDR3: CASSDRDWTGELFF
DNA: TGTGCCAGCAGCGACAGGGACTGGACCGGGGAGCTGTTTTTT

V: TRBV6-6
size: .
J: TRBJ1-1
D: .
CDR3: CASTNGGWAEAFF
DNA: TGTGCCAGTACAAACGGGGGTTGGGCTGAAGCTTTCTTT

V: TRBV10-3
size: .
J: TRBJ2-1
D: .
CDR3: CAISVSRSSYNEQFF
DNA: TGTGCCATCAGTGTTAGTCGAAGCTCCTACAATGAGCAGTTCTTC

V: TRBV18
size: .
J: TRBJ1-3
D: .
CDR3: CASSPSGRGTGNTIYF
DNA: TGTGCCAGCTCACCTTCTGGCAGGGGCACTGGAAACACCATATATTTT

V: TRBV2
size: .
J: TRBJ1-2
D: TRBD1
CDR3: CASSSGQGFGGDGYTF
DNA: TGTGCCAGCAGTTCGGGACAGGGCTTCGGAGGAGATGGCTACACCTTC

V: TRBV4-2
size: .
J: TRBJ1-1
D: .
CDR3: CASSQSGGRAFF
DNA: TGTGCCAGCAGCCAATCAGGAGGGCGTGCTTTCTTT

V: TRBV7-9
size: .
J: TRBJ1-2
D: TRBD1
CDR3: CASSLGQGDCTF
DNA: TGTGCCAGCAGCTTAGGACAGGGGGATTGCACCTTC

V: TRBV29-1
size: .
J: TRBJ2-7
D: TRBD1
CDR3: CSVAPGQRPYEQYF
DNA: TGCAGCGTAGCTCCGGGACAGAGACCCTACGAGCAGTACTTC

V: TRBV5-8
size: .
J: TRBJ1-6
D: TRBD1
CDR3: CASSSDRGFVSPLHF
DNA: TGTGCCAGCAGCTCCGACAGGGGTTTTGTTTCACCCCTCCACTTT

V: TRBV5-1
size: .
J: TRBJ1-1
D: TRBD1
CDR3: CASSLTGDTEAFF
DNA: TGCGCCAGCAGCTTGACAGGGGACACTGAAGCTTTCTTT

V: TRBV28
size: .
J: TRBJ2-7
D: .
CDR3: CASSFISYEQYF
DNA: TGTGCCAGCAGTTTCATCTCCTACGAGCAGTACTTC

V: TRBV5-1
size: .
J: TRBJ2-7
D: .
CDR3: CASSPRTGTYEQYF
DNA: TGCGCCAGCAGCCCTAGGACGGGAACCTACGAGCAGTACTTC

V: TRBV5-1
size: .
J: TRBJ2-5
D: TRBD2
CDR3: CASSISGGAEETQYF
DNA: TGCGCCAGCAGCATCAGCGGGGGGGCAGAAGAGACCCAGTACTTC

V: TRBV2
size: .
J: TRBJ1-2
D: TRBD1
CDR3: CASSAGTGGGYGYTF
DNA: TGTGCCAGCAGTGCCGGGACAGGGGGTGGGTATGGCTACACCTTC

V: TRBV6-1
size: .
J: TRBJ1-6
D: .
CDR3: CASSERSSPLHF
DNA: TGTGCCAGCAGTGAACGGTCTTCACCCCTCCACTTT

V: TRBV19
size: .
J: TRBJ2-6
D: .
CDR3: CASSIARVAGANVLTF
DNA: TGTGCCAGTAGTATAGCCAGGGTCGCCGGGGCCAACGTCCTGACTTTC

V: TRBV28
size: .
J: TRBJ2-5
D: TRBD2
CDR3: CASSLAWGLAGVLTQYF
DNA: TGTGCCAGCAGCTTAGCCTGGGGGCTAGCGGGGGTTCTGACCCAGTACTTC

V: TRBV27
size: .
J: TRBJ2-1
D: TRBD2
CDR3: CASSLQTSGGIVNEQFF
DNA: TGTGCCAGCAGTTTACAGACTAGCGGGGGGATAGTCAATGAGCAGTTCTTC

V: TRBV6-5
size: once
J: TRBJ1-4
D: .
CDR3: CASRSWGSLNEKLFF
DNA: TGTGCCAGCAGGTCGTGGGGCAGTTTAAATGAAAAACTGTTTTTT

V: TRBV5-1
size: .
J: TRBJ1-2
D: TRBD1
CDR3: CASSGYSTGDGYTF
DNA: TGCGCCAGCAGTGGATATTCGACAGGGGATGGCTACACCTTC

V: TRBV10-3
size: .
J: TRBJ2-5
D: .
CDR3: CAISDMGARETQYF
DNA: TGTGCCATCAGTGATATGGGGGCCAGAGAGACCCAGTACTTC

V: TRBV27
size: .
J: TRBJ2-1
D: TRBD2
CDR3: CASSLGLAAFDEQFF
DNA: TGTGCCAGCAGTTTAGGACTAGCGGCCTTTGATGAGCAGTTCTTC

V: TRBV6-5
size: .
J: TRBJ1-2
D: .
CDR3: CASSYSNRAYYGYTF
DNA: TGTGCCAGCAGTTACTCAAACAGGGCTTACTATGGCTACACCTTC

V: TRBV2
size: .
J: TRBJ2-7
D: TRBD2
CDR3: CASSDVAGATLEQYF
DNA: TGTGCCAGCAGTGACGTAGCGGGGGCTACCCTGGAGCAGTACTTC

V: TRBV7-3
size: .
J: TRBJ1-2
D: .
CDR3: CASSLTSLSGYTF
DNA: TGTGCCAGCAGCTTAACGTCCCTTAGTGGCTACACCTTC

V: TRBV5-1
size: .
J: TRBJ2-2
D: .
CDR3: CASSPPGRSTGELFF
DNA: TGCGCCAGCAGCCCCCCGGGTAGGAGCACCGGGGAGCTGTTTTTT

V: TRBV9
size: .
J: TRBJ1-5
D: .
CDR3: CASSPSPQDQPQHF
DNA: TGTGCCAGCAGCCCGAGCCCTCAGGATCAGCCCCAGCATTTT

V: TRBV6-1
size: .
J: TRBJ1-1
D: TRBD1
CDR3: CASSPHGQGVTEAFF
DNA: TGTGCCAGCAGTCCTCACGGACAGGGCGTCACTGAAGCTTTCTTT

V: TRBV5-5
size: .
J: TRBJ1-5
D: .
CDR3: CASSLQGGEPQHF
DNA: TGTGCCAGCAGCTTGCAGGGTGGGGAGCCCCAGCATTTT

V: TRBV6-1
size: .
J: TRBJ1-1
D: .
CDR3: CASMGSAGADEAFF
DNA: TGTGCCAGCATGGGGTCCGCGGGAGCCGATGAAGCTTTCTTT

V: TRBV19
size: .
J: TRBJ1-1
D: .
CDR3: CASHPAWGGLFSEAFF
DNA: TGTGCCAGTCACCCCGCATGGGGGGGGCTATTTTCTGAAGCTTTCTTT

V: TRBV2
size: .
J: TRBJ1-1
D: .
CDR3: CASSEGRVTEAFF
DNA: TGTGCCAGCAGTGAGGGCAGGGTTACTGAAGCTTTCTTT

V: TRBV29-1
size: .
J: TRBJ2-1
D: .
CDR3: CSVEGRESSYNEQFF
DNA: TGCAGCGTTGAAGGTCGGGAGAGCTCCTACAATGAGCAGTTCTTC

V: TRBV2
size: .
J: TRBJ1-2
D: TRBD1
CDR3: CASSGDRGKTGYTF
DNA: TGTGCCAGCAGTGGAGACAGGGGGAAGACTGGCTACACCTTC

V: TRBV9
size: .
J: TRBJ2-3
D: .
CDR3: CASSVLGTFTDTQYF
DNA: TGTGCCAGCAGCGTGTTGGGGACTTTCACAGATACGCAGTATTTT

V: TRBV29-1
size: .
J: TRBJ1-1
D: .
CDR3: CSVEDGRGMAFF
DNA: TGCAGCGTTGAAGATGGGCGGGGGATGGCTTTCTTT

V: TRBV10-1
size: once
J: TRBJ2-5
D: .
CDR3: CASSETLHGGIKETQYF
DNA: TGCGCCAGCAGTGAAACCCTCCACGGTGGAATCAAAGAGACTCAGTACTTC

V: TRBV5-6
size: .
J: TRBJ1-2
D: .
CDR3: CASSLARLTRGYTF
DNA: TGTGCCAGCAGCTTGGCGAGGCTAACGCGGGGCTACACCTTC

V: TRBV6-6
size: .
J: TRBJ2-7
D: TRBD2
CDR3: CASSYSGGAGYEQYF
DNA: TGTGCCAGCAGTTATAGCGGGGGGGCGGGATACGAGCAGTACTTC

V: TRBV11-2
size: .
J: TRBJ1-6
D: .
CDR3: CASSAMGGSPLHF
DNA: TGTGCCAGCAGCGCTATGGGGGGGTCACCCCTCCACTTT